This T cell receptor (beta chain) appears in the sequencing data of a study of blood T cells in healthy people across ages. For the second PCR, which ran for roughly 6 to 12 cycles, a sample-barcoded 5' primer and a J-beta primer mix were used. MiXCR, run by TCRdb on the 5' RACE reads, gives a single entry per CDR3 protein. The data contain 1.5 million to 2 million distinct CDR3 sequences, about 50% of them singletons. CDR1 and CDR2 from the germline V gene are LGHDT and YNNKEL (reference sequence). The CDR3 extends over 15 amino acids. Trimming cost V 1 base and J 3 bases, with 10 bases left between them.

The V and J genes are TRBV3-1 and TRBJ1-5; D possibly corresponds to TRBD1 (5 bases). This TCR derives from a woman between 40 and 50 years old in good health. Source material: blood. CDR3 DNA: TGTGCCAGCAGCCAAGGGGGCGGGAACAATCAGCCCCAGCATTTT. Its protein is CASSQGGGNNQPQHF.